The 26 T cell receptor beta chains presented below share a single source sample, sequenced in a study of cytomegalovirus exposure and HLA in healthy donors. Primers: 60 Vbeta forward and 13 Jbeta reverse. Libraries were prepared by immunoSEQ multiplex PCR; TCRdb keeps only in-frame clonotypes and omits some of them. The sample lists 150,000 to 200,000 clones, around 90% occurring once. The sample was PBMCs. The source is a woman aged 18-29 years in good health and CMV-seronegative.

CDR3 in DNA: TGTGCCAGCAACTTTGGTGGGGGCGGACAGCCCCAGCATTTT. It is translated as CASNFGGGGQPQHF. This chain uses TRBV6-1 with TRBJ1-5; possibly TRBD1 for D (6 bases). Trimming shortened V by 7 bases and J by 7 bases, and 17 bases separated the two germline ends. The CDR3 length is 14 residues. Germline CDR1 and CDR2: MNHNS and SASEGT.

The V call is TRBV5-1, the J call TRBJ2-5, with D perhaps matching TRBD2 (6 bases). The CDR3 has 14 amino acids. The germline V gene encodes CDR1 SGHRS and CDR2 YFSETQ. The V end was cut by 4 bases, the J end by 1 base, with 11 bases between. CDR3 sequence (DNA): TGCGCCAGCAGCGGGCGGGGCTTCCAAGAGACCCAGTACTTC. This encodes CASSGRGFQETQYF.

The chain couples TRBV7-2 to TRBJ2-7; TRBD2 aligns across 9 bases. V was clipped by 4 bases and J by 6 bases; unmatched bases: 13. The germline V gene has CDR1 SGHTA and CDR2 FQGNSA. This CDR3 comprises 16 residues. DNA of the CDR3: TGTGCCAGCAGCTGGGGTAGGAGCGGGGGGACATTCGAGCAGTACTTC. Translated: CASSWGRSGGTFEQYF.

CDR3 region: CASRLSRGATQYF. CDR3 DNA sequence: TGTGCCAGCAGGTTGTCGCGGGGGGCAACGCAGTATTTT. The chain carries TRBV7-2 and TRBJ2-3, with 8 bases that match TRBD2. This CDR3 is 13 amino acids long. Germline V gene sequence: CDR1 SGHTA, CDR2 FQGNSA. V dropped 6 bases and J dropped 9; count of bases not matched to a gene: 8.

The chain couples TRBV29-1 to TRBJ2-7, with a weak D call TRBD1 (6 bases). The CDR3 sequence is 13 residues long. In germline, CDR1 is SQVTM, CDR2 ANQGSEA. With 0 bases removed from V and 4 bases from J, the gap between germline ends came to 10 bases. CDR3 residues: CSVEEWGQYEQYF. The CDR3, as DNA: TGCAGCGTTGAAGAATGGGGGCAGTACGAGCAGTACTTC.

This rearrangement joins TRBV18 to TRBJ2-2; D possibly corresponds to TRBD2 (6 bases). Trimming removed 6 bases from V and 5 bases from J, with 7 bases in between. Germline V gives CDR1 KGHSH, CDR2 LQKENI. This CDR3 contains 12 residues. Here the CDR3 DNA reads TGTGCCAGCTCGACTAGTACCGGGGAGCTGTTTTTT. As protein: CASSTSTGELFF.

This clone turned up a few times. The genes are TRBV10-2 and TRBJ1-6; 8 bases line up with TRBD1. The CDR3 covers 17 residues. The junction had 12 bases not matched to a gene; V was cut back by 7 bases and J by 4 bases. CDR1 WSHSY and CDR2 SAAADI come from the germline V gene. The CDR3 DNA follows: TGCGCCAGCACTACCCCCCAGGGGGCCCTTTATAATTCACCCCTCCACTTT. Protein product: CASTTPQGALYNSPLHF.

This clone was found a few times. The rearrangement joins TRBV4-1 to TRBJ1-1; 7 bases map to TRBD1. Germline V CDR1 and CDR2: MGHRA, YSYEKL. This CDR3 comprises 14 residues. The junction had 5 bases not matched to a gene; V was cut back by 5 bases and J by 2 bases. The CDR3 protein is CASSIDRANTEAFF. CDR3 nucleotides: TGCGCCAGCAGCATAGACAGGGCTAACACTGAAGCTTTCTTT.

The rearrangement uses TRBV7-9 and TRBJ1-3, with 11 bases lining up with TRBD1. Germline CDR1 SEHNR, CDR2 FQNEAQ (reference sequence). The CDR3 is made up of 18 amino acids. J was trimmed by 0 bases and V by 3 bases; bases with no gene match: 7. The CDR3: CASSFLPGQGGSGNTIYF. The CDR3 coding sequence is TGTGCCAGCAGCTTCTTACCGGGACAGGGGGGCTCTGGAAACACCATATATTTT.

The chain links TRBV6-5 to TRBJ1-2, with D possibly TRBD1 on 6 matching bases. From germline, CDR1 is MNHEY and CDR2 SVGAGI. Trimming shortened V by 0 bases and J by 4 bases, and 15 bases separated the two germline ends. The CDR3 runs to 16 residues. The CDR3 spells CASSYSRQAESYGYTF. CDR3 in DNA: TGTGCCAGCAGTTACTCGAGACAGGCGGAGTCCTATGGCTACACCTTC.

The chain joins TRBV9 to TRBJ2-4, with TRBD1 identical over 10 bases. The CDR3 loop spans 17 amino acids. Germline loops: CDR1 SGDLS, CDR2 YYNGEE. Trimming cost V 3 bases and J 2 bases; bases outside gene matches: 8. The CDR3 DNA is TGTGCCAGCAGCGCCGGACCGGGACAGGGGTCCAAAAACATTCAGTACTTC. Its protein is CASSAGPGQGSKNIQYF.

The chain combines TRBV4-2 with TRBJ2-7; D call uncertain. Germline V CDR1 and CDR2: LGHNA, YNFKEQ. The length of the CDR3 is 14 residues. V lost 1 base, J lost 0 bases, and 7 bases lay in between. The CDR3 bases are TGTGCCAGCAGCCAAGCCCTAGGCTCCTACGAGCAGTACTTC. Amino acid sequence: CASSQALGSYEQYF.

This chain connects TRBV29-1 to TRBJ1-5; no firm D call. This CDR3 has 12 residues. CDR1 and CDR2 (germline): SQVTM, ANQGSEA. Trimming shortened V by 3 bases and J by 3 bases, and 6 bases separated the two germline ends. The CDR3 nucleotides read TGCAGCGTTGACAGGTTCAATCAGCCCCAGCATTTT. This encodes CSVDRFNQPQHF.

The J gene is TRBJ1-5, the V gene TRBV4-1; TRBD1 matches 7 bases. Per the germline V gene, CDR1 is MGHRA and CDR2 is YSYEKL. This CDR3 is built from 16 residues. Trimming cost V 3 bases and J 4 bases; bases outside gene matches: 9. CDR3 coding DNA: TGCGCCAGCAGCCAGCCCCGGAAGGGGGCTAATCAGCCCCAGCATTTT. It codes for CASSQPRKGANQPQHF.

This chain links TRBV27 with TRBJ2-1, with D perhaps TRBD2 (5 bases). V was cut by 7 bases and J by 4 bases, with 14 bases left in between. CDR1 is MNHEY, CDR2 SMNVEV, per germline (reference sequence). This CDR3 contains 14 residues. CDR3 DNA: TGTGCCAGCACCACTTTGGGCGGGTACAATGAGCAGTTCTTC. Translating gives CASTTLGGYNEQFF.

The gene calls are TRBV19 and TRBJ2-2; TRBD1 agrees at 8 bases. CDR3 length: 14 residues. The J segment lost 5 bases and the V segment lost 6 bases, leaving 5 bases of the junction unmatched. CDR1 and CDR2 (germline): LNHDA, SQIVND (reference sequence). CDR3 protein: CASRAGQVTGELFF. CDR3 sequence (DNA): TGTGCCAGTAGGGCGGGACAGGTTACCGGGGAGCTGTTTTTT.

The chain links TRBV27 to TRBJ2-1, with 10 bases lining up with TRBD2. Trimming took 4 bases from V and 6 from J; bases not matched to a gene: 12. The CDR3 loop spans 17 amino acids. Per germline, CDR1 MNHEY and CDR2 SMNVEV (reference sequence). The CDR3 sequence is CASSSARLSGRANEQFF. CDR3 nucleotides: TGTGCCAGCAGTTCCGCCCGGCTAAGCGGGAGGGCCAATGAGCAGTTCTTC.

The genes are TRBV15 and TRBJ1-5, with D possibly TRBD1 on 5 matching bases. The CDR3 is 15 residues long. Trimming left V 5 bases short and J 1 base short, with 12 bases between. The germline V gene has CDR1 LNHNV and CDR2 YYDKDF (reference sequence). This CDR3 reads CATSRVGGSNQPQHF. The DNA for the CDR3 is TGTGCCACCAGCCGGGTGGGGGGGAGCAATCAGCCCCAGCATTTT.

Comment on this clone: Other DNA sequences in the same sample also yield this CDR3. This chain uses TRBV12-5 with TRBJ1-1; unclear D gene. This CDR3 spans 16 amino acids. The germline V and J ends were trimmed by 5 bases and 5 bases, with 21 bases remaining between them. The germline V gene has CDR1 LGHNT and CDR2 FRNRAP. Written as DNA, the CDR3 is TGTGCTAGTGGTGACGGGATTAGTTTGGCGGGGACTGAAGCTTTCTTT. It yields the protein CASGDGISLAGTEAFF.

V gene TRBV6-5 combines with J gene TRBJ2-3, with 7 bases matching TRBD2. V was clipped by 6 bases and J by 2 bases; unmatched bases: 5. CDR1 is MNHEY and CDR2 is SVGAGI in the germline V gene. The CDR3 is 14 residues long. The chain's CDR3 is CASRALADTDTQYF. The CDR3, as DNA: TGTGCCAGCAGAGCGCTAGCGGACACAGATACGCAGTATTTT.

The gene calls are TRBV12-5 and TRBJ1-1; D call uncertain. CDR3 length equals 11 residues. The germline CDR1 and CDR2 sequences are LGHNT and FRNRAP. The V and J ends lost 6 bases and 8 bases respectively, with 10 bases between them. CDR3 nucleotides: TGTGCTAGTGGCGGGGTCAGGGAAGCTTTCTTT. It translates to CASGGVREAFF.

The chain is built from TRBV29-1 and TRBJ2-1, with D possibly being TRBD2 (5 bases). The CDR3 contains 18 residues. CDR1 SQVTM and CDR2 ANQGSEA come from the germline V gene. This CDR3 reads CIESPSLTGIHQHNEQFF. The CDR3 DNA reads TGCATCGAATCCCCCTCCCTTACCGGGATCCACCAACACAATGAGCAGTTCTTC.

The V and J genes are TRBV5-6 and TRBJ1-3, with D perhaps matching TRBD1 (5 bases). Per germline, CDR1 SGHDT and CDR2 YYEEEE. The length of the CDR3 is 15 residues. Trimming took 4 bases from V and 2 from J, leaving 13 bases between them. The CDR3 protein is CASSPRDRAGNTIYF. The CDR3 DNA reads TGTGCCAGCAGCCCCAGGGATCGGGCTGGAAACACCATATATTTT. Full variable domain (outside the CDR3, taken from reference TRBV5-6 and TRBJ1-3): DAGVTQSPTHLIKTRGQQVTLRCSPKSGHDTVSWYQQALGQGPQFIFQYYEEEERQRGNFPDRFSGHQFPNYSSELNVNALLLGDSALYLCASSPRDRAGNTIYFGEGSWLTVV.

The rearrangement uses TRBV5-4 and TRBJ1-4; D possibly corresponds to TRBD1 (5 bases). CDR1 SGHNT and CDR2 YYREEE come from the germline V gene (reference sequence). The ends were cut back, 0 bases at V and 6 bases at J, with 12 bases in the middle. The CDR3 has 15 amino acids. CDR3 amino acids: CASSLEGEVDEKLFF. The CDR3 nucleotides read TGTGCCAGCAGCTTGGAAGGGGAGGTGGATGAAAAACTGTTTTTT.

This clone was observed once. The chain employs TRBV4-2 and TRBJ1-5, with D possibly matching TRBD1 (5 bases). The CDR3 has 15 amino acids. V was trimmed by 0 bases and J by 4 bases, leaving 10 bases between them. The germline CDR1 and CDR2 sequences are LGHNA and YNFKEQ. CDR3 sequence reads: CASSQDGGLNQPQHF. CDR3 nucleotide sequence: TGTGCCAGCAGCCAAGATGGGGGGTTGAATCAGCCCCAGCATTTT.

The chain recombines TRBV19 with TRBJ1-3, with a tentative D call TRBD1 (6 bases). Trimming shortened V by 5 bases and J by 4 bases, and 9 bases separated the two germline ends. CDR3 length: 13 residues. In germline, CDR1 is LNHDA, CDR2 SQIVND (reference sequence). The DNA of the CDR3 is TGTGCCAGTAGTCAGGGGCGCGGAAACACCATATATTTT. Translating it yields CASSQGRGNTIYF.